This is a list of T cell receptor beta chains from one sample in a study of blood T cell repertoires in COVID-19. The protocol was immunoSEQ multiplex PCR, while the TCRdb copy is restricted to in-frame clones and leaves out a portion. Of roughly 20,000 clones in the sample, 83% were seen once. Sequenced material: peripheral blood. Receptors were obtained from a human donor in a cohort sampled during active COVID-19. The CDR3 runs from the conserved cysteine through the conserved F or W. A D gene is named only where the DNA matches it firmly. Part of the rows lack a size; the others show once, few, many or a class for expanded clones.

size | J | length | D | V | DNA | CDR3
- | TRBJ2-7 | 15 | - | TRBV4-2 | TGTGCCAGCAGCCAAGGTCAGGCCCTTGGCTACGAGCAGTACTTC | CASSQGQALGYEQYF
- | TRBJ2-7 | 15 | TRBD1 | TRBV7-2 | TGTGCCAGCAGCATTGACAGGGGGCGCGTCTACGAGCAGTACTTC | CASSIDRGRVYEQYF
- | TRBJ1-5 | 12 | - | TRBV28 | TGTGCCAGCAGTTTGTATAATCAGCCCCAGCATTTT | CASSLYNQPQHF
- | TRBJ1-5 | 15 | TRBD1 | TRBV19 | TGTGCCAGTAGAACGTACGGGACAGGCAATCAGCCCCAGCATTTT | CASRTYGTGNQPQHF
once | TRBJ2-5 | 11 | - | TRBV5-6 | TGTGCCAGCAGCTTGCGAGAGACCCAGTACTTC | CASSLRETQYF
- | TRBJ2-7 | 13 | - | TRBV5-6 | TGTGCCAGCAGCTCTATGCTAACCTACGAGCAGTACTTC | CASSSMLTYEQYF
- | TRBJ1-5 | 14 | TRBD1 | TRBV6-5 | TGTGCCAGCGCAGTAACAGGGGACGGTCAGCCCCAGCATTTT | CASAVTGDGQPQHF
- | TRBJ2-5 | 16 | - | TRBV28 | TGTGCCAGCACCGAGGGACACACTCGGTACCAAGAGACCCAGTACTTC | CASTEGHTRYQETQYF
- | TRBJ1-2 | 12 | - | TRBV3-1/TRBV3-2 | TGTGCCAGCAGCCCGCCGGCGGGCGGCTACACCTTC | CASSPPAGGYTF
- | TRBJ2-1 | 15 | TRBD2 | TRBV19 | TGTGCCAGTAGTGATGGTAGCGGGGGTAGGAATGAGCAGTTCTTC | CASSDGSGGRNEQFF
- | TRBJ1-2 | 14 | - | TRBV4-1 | TGCGCCAGCAGCCATGGTTTCCGGGACAAAATCTCCAATTTC | CASSHGFRDKISNF
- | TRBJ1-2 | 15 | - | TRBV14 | TGTGCCAGCAGCCCTCGGCGGGGGATAAGCGATGGCTACACCTTC | CASSPRRGISDGYTF
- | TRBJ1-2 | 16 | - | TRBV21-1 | TGTGCCAGCAGCAGGGAGGACAGGGGGTATATCTATGGCTACACCTTC | CASSREDRGYIYGYTF
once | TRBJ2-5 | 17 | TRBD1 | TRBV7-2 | TGTGCCAGCAGTGGGACAGGCTCGATCCTAATGCAAGAGACCCAGTACTTC | CASSGTGSILMQETQYF
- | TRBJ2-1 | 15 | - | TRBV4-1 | TGCGCCAGCAGCCAAGAACAGGGAACCTACAATGAGCAGTTCTTC | CASSQEQGTYNEQFF
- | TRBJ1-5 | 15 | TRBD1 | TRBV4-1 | TGCGCCAGCAGCCGCAGGACAGGGGATAATCAGCCCCAGCATTTT | CASSRRTGDNQPQHF
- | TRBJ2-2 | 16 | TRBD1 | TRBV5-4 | TGTGCCAGCAGCTTGGTAGGCAGGGGGCGGCCCGGGGAGCTGTTTTTT | CASSLVGRGRPGELFF
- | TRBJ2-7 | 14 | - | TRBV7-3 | TGTGCCAGCAGCTTCGGCGGGAACTCCTACGAGCAGTACTTC | CASSFGGNSYEQYF
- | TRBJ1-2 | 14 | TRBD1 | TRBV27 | TGTGCCAGCAGTGCCGGGACAGGGAACTATGGCTACACCTTC | CASSAGTGNYGYTF
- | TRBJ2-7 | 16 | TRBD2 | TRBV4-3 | TGCGCCAGCAGCCAAGATCCGAGCGGGGGGGCCAGGGAGCAGTACTTC | CASSQDPSGGAREQYF
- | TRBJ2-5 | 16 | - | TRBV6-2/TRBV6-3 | TGTGCCAGCAGCTGGATAGGGGGGGGCCGGGTACAGACCCAGTACTTC | CASSWIGGGRVQTQYF
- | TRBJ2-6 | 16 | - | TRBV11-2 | TGTGCCAGCAGCTTAGGAGGCAGGGTCGGGGCCAACGTCCTGACTTTC | CASSLGGRVGANVLTF
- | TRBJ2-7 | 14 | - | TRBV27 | TGTGCCAGCAGTCCCTTACAGGGAAGGTACGAGCAGTACTTC | CASSPLQGRYEQYF
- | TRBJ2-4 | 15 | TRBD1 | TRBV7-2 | TGTGCCAGCAGTCAGGACAGGGTAGCCAAAAACATTCAGTACTTC | CASSQDRVAKNIQYF
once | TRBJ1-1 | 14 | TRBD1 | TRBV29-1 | TGCAGCGTTGACCGTCCCGGACAGGGAACTGAAGCTTTCTTT | CSVDRPGQGTEAFF
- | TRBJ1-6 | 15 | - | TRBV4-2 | TGTGCCAGCAGCCAATCGATCCTGGCCAATTCACCCCTCCACTTT | CASSQSILANSPLHF
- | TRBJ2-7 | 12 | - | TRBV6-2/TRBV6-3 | TGTGCCAGCAGTCAGTACAGGAGCGAGCAGTACTTC | CASSQYRSEQYF
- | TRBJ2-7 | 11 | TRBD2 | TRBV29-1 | TGCAGCTCCAGGGCGGGGGACGAGCAGTACTTC | CSSRAGDEQYF
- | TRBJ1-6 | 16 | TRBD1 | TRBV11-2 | TGTGCCAGCAGCTTGGGAAGGGGGACAGGCAATTCACCCCTCCACTTT | CASSLGRGTGNSPLHF
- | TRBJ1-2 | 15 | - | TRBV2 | TGTGCCAGCAGTGAACAAGACACGGGAGTCTATGGCTACACCTTC | CASSEQDTGVYGYTF
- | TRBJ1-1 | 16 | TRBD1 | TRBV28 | TGTGCCAGCAGTTTAGGGGGGCGGACAGGGCGCACTGAAGCTTTCTTT | CASSLGGRTGRTEAFF
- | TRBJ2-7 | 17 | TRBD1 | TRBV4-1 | TGCGCCAGCAGCCAAGACAAAGGGGACAGAAGCTCCTACGAGCAGTACTTC | CASSQDKGDRSSYEQYF
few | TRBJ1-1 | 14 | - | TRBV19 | TGTGCCAGTAGCTTTGCAGAACTAAACACTGAAGCTTTCTTT | CASSFAELNTEAFF
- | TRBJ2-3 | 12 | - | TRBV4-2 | TGTGCCAGCAGCTATTCGACAGATACGCAGTATTTT | CASSYSTDTQYF
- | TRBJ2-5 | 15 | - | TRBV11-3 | TGTGCCAGCAGCCCCGGGGGTGAGGGGAAAGAGACCCAGTACTTC | CASSPGGEGKETQYF
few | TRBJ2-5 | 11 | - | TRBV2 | TGTGCCAGCAGTGAACGAGAGACCCAGTACTTC | CASSERETQYF
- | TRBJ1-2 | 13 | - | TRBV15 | TGTGCCACCAGCAGAGAGACAAAATATGGCTACACCTTC | CATSRETKYGYTF
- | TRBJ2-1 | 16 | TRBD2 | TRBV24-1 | TGTGCCACCAGTGATTTGCGGGGACTAGCGGGGTCTGAGCAGTTCTTC | CATSDLRGLAGSEQFF
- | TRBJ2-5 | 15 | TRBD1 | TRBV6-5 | TGTGCCAGCAGCCGGCATCAACAGGGGCAAGAGACCCAGTACTTC | CASSRHQQGQETQYF
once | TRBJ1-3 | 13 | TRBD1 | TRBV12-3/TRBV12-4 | TGTGCCAGCAGGAATCCCGGCCGGGACAGGTTATATTTT | CASRNPGRDRLYF
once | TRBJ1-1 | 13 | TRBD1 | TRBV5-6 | TGTGCCAGCAGCTGGACAGGTTCTACTGAAGCTTTCTTT | CASSWTGSTEAFF
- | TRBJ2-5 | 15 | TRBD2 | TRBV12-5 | TGTGCTAGTGGCCGACTAGCGGGGTTCCAAGAGACCCAGTACTTC | CASGRLAGFQETQYF